This entry features one T cell receptor (beta chain) sequence. The sample is drawn from a study of blood T cell repertoires in COVID-19. Study-wide background: Samples of COVID-19 (acute and convalescent) were obtained from the United States, Italy and Spain. The analysed material was cDNA or gDNA that came from T cells, B-cell-depleted T cells, or PBMCs.

Germline V lookup: CDR1 LGHDT, CDR2 YNNKEL (reference sequence). Unmatched junction bases numbered 13, after V lost 11 bases and J lost 2 bases. The CDR3 totals 15 residues. In the original analysis: Quantification of nucleated cells was approximated via reference gene primer amplification. Measured with immunoSEQ multiplex PCR; TCRdb has only the in-frame clones, and not every one. For V, J and clone size, that table is used; D and trimming come from the DNA. The repertoire holds about 33,000 clones, 78% seen once, with just over 35% in the top ten. This rearrangement joins TRBV3-1 (or the pseudogene TRBV3-2) to TRBJ1-2, with 8 bases lining up with TRBD1. Sequencing used peripheral blood. The sequence was collected from a man older than 75 with acute or convalescent COVID-19. The CDR3 protein is CAAPRDRISNYGYTF. Here the CDR3 DNA reads TGTGCCGCCCCCCGGGACAGGATCTCGAACTATGGCTACACCTTC.